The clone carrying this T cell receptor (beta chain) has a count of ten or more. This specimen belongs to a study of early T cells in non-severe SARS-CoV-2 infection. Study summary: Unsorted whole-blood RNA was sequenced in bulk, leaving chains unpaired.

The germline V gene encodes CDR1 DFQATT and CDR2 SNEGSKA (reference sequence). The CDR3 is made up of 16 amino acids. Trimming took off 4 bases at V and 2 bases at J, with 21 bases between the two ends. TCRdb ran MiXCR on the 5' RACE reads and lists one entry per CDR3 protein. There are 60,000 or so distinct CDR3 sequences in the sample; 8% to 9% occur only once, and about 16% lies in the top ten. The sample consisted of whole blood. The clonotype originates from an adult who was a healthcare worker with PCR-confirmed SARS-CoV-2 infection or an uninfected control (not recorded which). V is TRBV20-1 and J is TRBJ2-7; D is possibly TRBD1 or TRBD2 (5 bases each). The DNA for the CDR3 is TGCAGTGCTACCTTCTTCCGGGACGCTCTAACCTACGAGCAGTACTTC. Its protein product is CSATFFRDALTYEQYF.